This T cell receptor beta chain was captured by sequencing in a study of blood T cell repertoires in COVID-19. For the study at large: Acute and convalescent COVID-19 samples came from the United States, Italy and Spain. PBMCs, B-cell-depleted T cells, or T cells provided the cDNA or gDNA that made up the material.

Original handling: The authors estimated nucleated cell counts from reference gene primer amplification. Produced via immunoSEQ multiplex PCR; TCRdb's table is partial and in-frame only. V and J calls and clone size are given by that table; D and trimming were obtained from the DNA. The table lists a few hundred thousand clones, 80% to 90% of them singletons. V lost 1 base, J lost 7 bases, and 14 bases lay in between. Germline V gene data show CDR1 as MGHRA and CDR2 as YSYEKL. The CDR3 totals 16 residues. This rearrangement joins TRBV4-1 to TRBJ1-6; possible D gene TRBD1, 6 bases. The TCR originated in a woman aged 50 to 65 who had recovered from COVID-19. The specimen was peripheral blood. In DNA, the CDR3 is TGCGCCAGCAGCCAAGGAAACAGGGATCGGAATTCACCCCTCCACTTT. Translation gives CASSQGNRDRNSPLHF.